Below, one T cell receptor beta chain is given with its context. The germline gives CDR1 MNHNS, CDR2 SASEGT. This CDR3 is 15 amino acids long. J was trimmed by 8 bases and V by 3 bases; bases with no gene match: 8. Produced via immunoSEQ multiplex PCR; TCRdb's table is partial and in-frame only. The top ten clones hold about 2.7% of a sample with 100,000 to 150,000 clones, about 90% of them seen once. This entry is derived from a study of control samples from healthy donors and cancer patients. Material: blood. This receptor was obtained from a man in his 60s in good health. V usage is TRBV6-1 and J usage is TRBJ1-4, with 8 positions matching TRBD1. The CDR3 spells CASSEQGASGEKLFF. The CDR3 coding sequence is TGTGCCAGCAGTGAGCAGGGGGCGAGTGGCGAAAAACTGTTTTTT.